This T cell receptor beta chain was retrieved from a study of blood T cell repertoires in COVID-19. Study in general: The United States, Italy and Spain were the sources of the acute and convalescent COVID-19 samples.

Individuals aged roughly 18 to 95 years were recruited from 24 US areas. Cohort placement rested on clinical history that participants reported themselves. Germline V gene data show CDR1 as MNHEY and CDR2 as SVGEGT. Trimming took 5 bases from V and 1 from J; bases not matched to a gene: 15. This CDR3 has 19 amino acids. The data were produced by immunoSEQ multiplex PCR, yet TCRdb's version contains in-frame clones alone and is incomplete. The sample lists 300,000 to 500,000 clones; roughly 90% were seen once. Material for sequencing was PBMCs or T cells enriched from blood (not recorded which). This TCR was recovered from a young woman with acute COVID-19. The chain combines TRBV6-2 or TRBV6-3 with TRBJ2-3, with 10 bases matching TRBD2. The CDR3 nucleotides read TGTGCCAGCAGTCCACCGGGACTAGCGCAAATATCGGGCACAGATACGCAGTATTTT. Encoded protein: CASSPPGLAQISGTDTQYF.